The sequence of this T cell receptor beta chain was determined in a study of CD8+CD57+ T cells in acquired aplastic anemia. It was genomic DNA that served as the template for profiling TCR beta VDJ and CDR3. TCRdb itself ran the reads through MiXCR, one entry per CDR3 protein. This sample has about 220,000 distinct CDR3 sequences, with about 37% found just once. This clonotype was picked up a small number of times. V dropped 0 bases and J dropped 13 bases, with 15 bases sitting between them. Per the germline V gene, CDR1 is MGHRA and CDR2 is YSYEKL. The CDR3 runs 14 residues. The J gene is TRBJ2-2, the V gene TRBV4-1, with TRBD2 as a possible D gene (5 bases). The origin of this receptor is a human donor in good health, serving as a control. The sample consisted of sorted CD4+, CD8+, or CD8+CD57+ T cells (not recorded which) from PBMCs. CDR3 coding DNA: TGCGCCAGCAGCCAAGAGGGTAGCTCCGCGGGGCTGTTTTTT. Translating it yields CASSQEGSSAGLFF.